This T cell receptor beta chain was identified in a study of blood T cells in healthy people across ages. To note about this clonotype: An end of the junction differs from the germline gene, which may be a read error.

Through a sample-barcoded 5' primer and a J-beta primer mix, a second PCR was run for roughly 7 to 12 cycles. In TCRdb, the 5' RACE reads were re-called with MiXCR into one record per CDR3 protein. The sample records just under 750,000 distinct CDR3 sequences, 20% to 25% being singletons. The CDR3 is 15 amino acids. From germline, CDR1 is SNHLY and CDR2 FYNNEI. This rearrangement joins TRBV2 to TRBJ2-4; TRBD1 aligns across 8 bases. The receptor was derived from a man aged 65 to 85 in good health. Input material: blood. DNA for the CDR3: TGTGCCAGCAGTGAAGGTGGGACAGGATTAAACATCCAGTACTTC. It translates to CASSEGGTGLNIQYF.